Reported below is one TCR beta chain. Seattle participants joined during active infection and were tracked over time. This specimen belongs to a study of blood T cell repertoires in COVID-19. Across the whole study: Acute-phase and convalescent COVID-19 samples originated in the United States, Italy and Spain. In each case, the material was cDNA or gDNA derived from T cells, B-cell-depleted T cells, or PBMCs.

Methods used by the authors: Estimation of nucleated cell counts relied on the amplification of reference gene primers. Assay: immunoSEQ multiplex PCR; the TCRdb copy retains only in-frame clones and omits some. Clonal size and the V and J genes are those of that table, whereas D and trimming came from the DNA. The profile shows 110,000 to 150,000 clones, 79% of them singletons. The CDR3 contains 14 residues. Germline V gene data show CDR1 as LNHDA and CDR2 as SQIVND (reference sequence). V lost 7 bases, J lost 7 bases, and 9 bases stayed unmatched. This sequence was found in a woman between 65 and 79 years old with COVID-19, enrolled during active disease. The V call is TRBV19, the J call TRBJ1-2, with 10 positions matching TRBD1. Sequenced material: peripheral blood. The CDR3 region has the DNA TGTGCCAGTACAACGGACAGGGGGAATGGTGGCTACACCTTC. It encodes CASTTDRGNGGYTF.